This entry lists 12 T cell receptor beta chains sequenced from one sample in a study of cytomegalovirus exposure and HLA in healthy donors. Primers: 60 Vbeta forward and 13 Jbeta reverse. Generated by immunoSEQ multiplex PCR, the TCRdb table keeps only in-frame clones and is missing some. In the table there are 120,000 to 150,000 clones, over 60% of which are singletons. What was sequenced was PBMCs. The origin of the receptors is a male donor in good health and CMV-seropositive.

The CDR3 bases are TGTGCCAGTAGCACTAGCGGGAACAATGAGCAGTTCTTC. Translation: CASSTSGNNEQFF. This chain connects TRBV19 to TRBJ2-1, with 10 positions matching TRBD2. Trimming cost V 6 bases and J 5 bases; bases outside gene matches: 1. CDR3 size: 13 residues. Germline CDR1 reads LNHDA; CDR2 reads SQIVND (reference sequence).

The chain employs TRBV5-6 and TRBJ2-7; TRBD1 is a possible D gene (6 bases). There are 15 residues in the CDR3. V gave up 0 bases and J gave up 7 bases, with 17 bases separating them. The V gene's germline CDR1 is SGHDT and CDR2 YYEEEE. The CDR3 coding sequence is TGTGCCAGCAGCTTGGAAACAGGGTGGGGTTGGGAGCAGTACTTC. Translated: CASSLETGWGWEQYF.

This clone was detected once. The chain combines TRBV29-1 with TRBJ2-7; TRBD2 agrees at 10 bases. Germline CDR1 is SQVTM and CDR2 is ANQGSEA. The CDR3 is 19 amino acids. The trim removed 4 bases at V and 7 bases at J, leaving 25 bases unmatched. The CDR3 spells CSVGRRASGSKWGQGEQYF. In DNA form, the CDR3 reads TGCAGCGTTGGGAGGCGGGCTAGCGGGAGTAAGTGGGGCCAGGGGGAGCAGTACTTC.

The CDR3 spells CASSLVVGTGKYF. The CDR3 bases are TGTGCCAGCAGTTTGGTGGTTGGGACAGGGAAATACTTC. This sequence joins TRBV27 and TRBJ2-4, with 9 positions matching TRBD1. CDR3 length equals 13 residues. Trimming cost V 3 bases and J 16 bases; bases outside gene matches: 10. CDR1 MNHEY and CDR2 SMNVEV come from the germline V gene (reference sequence).

The chain recombines TRBV5-1 with TRBJ2-3; TRBD1 is a possible D gene (6 bases). CDR1 and CDR2 (germline): SGHRS, YFSETQ. CDR3 length: 18 residues. V gave up 2 bases and J gave up 1 base, with 20 bases separating them. The CDR3 sequence: CASSLGAWGQRGTDTQYF. The CDR3 DNA reads as TGCGCCAGCAGCTTAGGAGCGTGGGGGCAGAGGGGCACAGATACGCAGTATTTT. Full variable domain (missing parts from reference TRBV5-1 and TRBJ2-3): KAGVTQTPRYLIKTRGQQVTLSCSPISGHRSVSWYQQTPGQGLQFLFEYFSETQRNKGNFPGRFSGRQFSNSRSEMNVSTLELGDSALYLCASSLGAWGQRGTDTQYFGPGTRLTVL.

The chain carries TRBV30 and TRBJ2-2; no reliable D call. Per germline, CDR1 GTSNPN and CDR2 SVGIG (reference sequence). The V end was cut by 7 bases, the J end by 4 bases, with 22 bases between. This CDR3 comprises 16 residues. The CDR3: CALDPVGGELTGELFF. For the CDR3, the DNA is TGTGCCTTGGATCCTGTTGGCGGAGAGCTCACCGGGGAGCTGTTTTTT.

The CDR3 DNA reads as TGTGCCAGCAGTGTGGGACAGCTCTCCTACGAGCAGTACTTC. Its protein product is CASSVGQLSYEQYF. The chain uses TRBV6-5 and TRBJ2-7; 7 nucleotides line up with TRBD1. This CDR3 is 14 amino acids long. The J segment lost 0 bases and the V segment lost 5 bases, leaving 4 bases of the junction unmatched. Germline V CDR1 and CDR2: MNHEY, SVGAGI.

There are a few counts of this clone. The rearrangement joins TRBV2 to TRBJ1-1; the D is unclear. The CDR3 contains 13 residues. The V gene's germline CDR1 is SNHLY and CDR2 FYNNEI. V lost 7 bases and J lost 1, with 10 bases in between. The CDR3 reads CASILEQNTEAFF. CDR3 DNA: TGTGCCAGCATTTTAGAGCAGAACACTGAAGCTTTCTTT.

The CDR3 sequence: CASSKDRDYTEAFF. For the CDR3, the DNA is TGTGCCAGCAGCAAAGACAGGGATTACACTGAAGCTTTCTTT. The chain links TRBV7-8 to TRBJ1-1; TRBD1 matches at 7 bases. Trimming at V came to 5 bases and at J to 3 bases, leaving 6 bases not matched to a gene. Per germline, CDR1 SGHVS and CDR2 FQNEAQ. There are 14 residues in the CDR3.

V gene TRBV28 combines with J gene TRBJ1-4, with D uncertain. The CDR3 length is 14 residues. V shed 8 bases and J shed 5 bases, with 15 bases lying between them. Germline CDR1 and CDR2: MDHEN and SYDVKM. The CDR3 DNA reads as TGTGCCAGCCGAAGCCCCTCAGGCAATGAAAAACTGTTTTTT. This gives the protein CASRSPSGNEKLFF.

This clone was found a few times. This chain connects TRBV27 to TRBJ1-6, with D perhaps TRBD1 (5 bases). The CDR3 runs 14 residues. The ends were cut back, 2 bases at V and 4 bases at J, with 6 bases in the middle. Germline values: CDR1 MNHEY, CDR2 SMNVEV (reference sequence). CDR3 region: CASSLQGYNSPLHF. CDR3 DNA: TGTGCCAGCAGTTTACAGGGTTATAATTCACCCCTCCACTTT.

J is TRBJ2-1 and V is TRBV4-1; D possibly corresponds to TRBD2 (5 bases). CDR3 length: 16 amino acids. CDR1 and CDR2 (germline): MGHRA, YSYEKL. The V end was cut by 0 bases, the J end by 2 bases, with 11 bases between. The CDR3 region has the DNA TGCGCCAGCAGCCAAGATGAGGGAGCCGCCTACAATGAGCAGTTCTTC. Its translation: CASSQDEGAAYNEQFF.